The present T cell receptor beta chain was sequenced within a study of T-cell reconstitution after alpha-beta-depleted transplantation in children. Study results and limitations: A year had passed since transplant, and T-cell counts and diversity by then came mostly from newly produced T cells. Reportedly, only several hundred clones from non-depleted graft cells drove alpha-beta T-cell counts at about two months. Some patients' high day-60 TCRbeta diversity was traced to surviving recipient T cells and thymic progenitors.

This clonotype was picked up many times. Its antigen remains unidentified. CDR1 MNHEY and CDR2 SMNVEV come from the germline V gene (reference sequence). The CDR3 covers 13 residues. V shed 4 bases, J shed 6 bases, and the junction held 4 bases outside the gene matches. During its preparation, the TCRbeta library received unique molecular identifiers. TCRdb reprocessed the PCR reads with MiXCR, giving one entry per CDR3 protein. The table has 130,000 to 150,000 distinct CDR3 sequences, about 9% seen once. The V gene is TRBV27, the J gene TRBJ1-2, with 8 bases lining up with TRBD1. The clonotype comes from a female patient aged 2 to 10 who had a stem cell transplant for congenital amegakaryocytic thrombocytopenia, so the T cells may come from the graft donor. Sequences were derived from PBMCs, mostly from graft donor cells, sampled 180 days after TCRalphabeta/CD19-depleted stem cell transplant. CDR3 nucleotide sequence: TGTGCCAGCAGTTCGACAGGGGTCCATGGCTACACCTTC. Its translation is CASSSTGVHGYTF.